The TCR beta chain described here comes from a study of T cell responses to AZD1222 COVID-19 vaccine. Produced via immunoSEQ multiplex PCR; TCRdb's table is partial and in-frame only. The sample holds around 130,000 clones; around 90% are singletons and the top ten take more than 3%. A remark on this clone: As yet, its antigen is unknown.

Study observations and caveats: Seropositive at baseline were only a handful of AZD1222 recipients. Once two AZD1222 doses were given, Spike-specific TCR breadth and depth went up. Along spike, vaccine-associated CD4 TCRs were found throughout, with dominance at 160-218 and 743-854.

Samples with a second dose at about 4 or about 12 weeks were pooled together. This sequence was found in an adult who received the AZD1222 COVID-19 vaccine. The starting material was peripheral blood, obtained 28 days after the second AZD1222 dose.

In DNA, the CDR3 is TGTGCCCTGGGACTCGGCAGGGACACTGAAGCTTTCTTT. It codes for CALGLGRDTEAFF. J is TRBJ1-1 and V is TRBV30, with a weak D call TRBD1 (5 bases). V was clipped by 8 bases and J by 3 bases, with 16 bases between them. Germline lookup yields CDR1 GTSNPN and CDR2 SVGIG (reference sequence). This CDR3 contains 13 residues.